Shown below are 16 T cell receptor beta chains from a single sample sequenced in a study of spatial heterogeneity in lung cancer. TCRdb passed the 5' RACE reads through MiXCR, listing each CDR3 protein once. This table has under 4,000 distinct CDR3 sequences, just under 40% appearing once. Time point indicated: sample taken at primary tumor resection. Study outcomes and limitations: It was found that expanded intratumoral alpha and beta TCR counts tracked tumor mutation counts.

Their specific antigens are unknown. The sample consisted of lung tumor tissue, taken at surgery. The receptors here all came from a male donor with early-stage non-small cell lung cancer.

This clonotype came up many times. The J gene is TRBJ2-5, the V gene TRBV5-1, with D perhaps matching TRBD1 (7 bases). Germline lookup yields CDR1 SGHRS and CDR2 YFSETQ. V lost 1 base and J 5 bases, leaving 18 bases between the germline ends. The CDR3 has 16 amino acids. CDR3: CASSLYRDSGGETQYF. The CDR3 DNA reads TGCGCCAGCAGCTTGTACCGGGACAGTGGGGGGGAGACCCAGTACTTC. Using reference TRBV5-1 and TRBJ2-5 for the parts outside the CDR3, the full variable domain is KAGVTQTPRYLIKTRGQQVTLSCSPISGHRSVSWYQQTPGQGLQFLFEYFSETQRNKGNFPGRFSGRQFSNSRSEMNVSTLELGDSALYLCASSLYRDSGGETQYFGPGTRLLVL.

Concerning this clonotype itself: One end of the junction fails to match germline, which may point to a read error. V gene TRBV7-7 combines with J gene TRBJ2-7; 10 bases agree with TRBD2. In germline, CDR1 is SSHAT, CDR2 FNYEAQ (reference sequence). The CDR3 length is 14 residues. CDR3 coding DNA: TGTGCTAGCAGCCTTGCTAGCGGGGGATACGAGCAGTACTTC. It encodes CASSLASGGYEQYF.

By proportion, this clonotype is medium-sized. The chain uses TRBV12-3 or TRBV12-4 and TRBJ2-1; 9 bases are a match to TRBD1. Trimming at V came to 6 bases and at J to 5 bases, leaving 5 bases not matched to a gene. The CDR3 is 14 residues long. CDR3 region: CASRMTGGDNEQFF. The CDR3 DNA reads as TGTGCCAGCAGAATGACAGGGGGGGACAATGAGCAGTTCTTC.

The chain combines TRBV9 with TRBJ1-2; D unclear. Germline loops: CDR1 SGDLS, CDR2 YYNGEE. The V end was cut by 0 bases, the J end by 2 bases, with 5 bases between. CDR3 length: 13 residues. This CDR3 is CASSVAPNYGYTF. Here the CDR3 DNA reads TGTGCCAGCAGCGTAGCTCCAAACTATGGCTACACCTTC.

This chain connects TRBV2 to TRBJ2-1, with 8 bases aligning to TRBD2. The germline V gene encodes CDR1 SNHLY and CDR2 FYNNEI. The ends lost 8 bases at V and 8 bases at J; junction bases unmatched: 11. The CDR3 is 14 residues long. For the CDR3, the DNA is TGTGCCAGCGGCGATCCGCGGGAGGTGCATGAGCAGTTCTTC. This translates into CASGDPREVHEQFF.

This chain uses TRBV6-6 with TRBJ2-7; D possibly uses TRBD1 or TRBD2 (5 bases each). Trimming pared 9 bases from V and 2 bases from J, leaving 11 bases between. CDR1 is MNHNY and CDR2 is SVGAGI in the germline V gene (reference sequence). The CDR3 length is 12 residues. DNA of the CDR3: TGTGCCAGTGCCGGGGCGACCTACGAGCAGTACTTC. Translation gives CASAGATYEQYF.

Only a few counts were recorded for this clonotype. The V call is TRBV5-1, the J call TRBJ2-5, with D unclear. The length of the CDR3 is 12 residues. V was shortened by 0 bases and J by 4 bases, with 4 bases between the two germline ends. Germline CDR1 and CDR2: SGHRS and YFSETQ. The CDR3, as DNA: TGCGCCAGCAGCTTGGATCGAGAGACCCAGTACTTC. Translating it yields CASSLDRETQYF.

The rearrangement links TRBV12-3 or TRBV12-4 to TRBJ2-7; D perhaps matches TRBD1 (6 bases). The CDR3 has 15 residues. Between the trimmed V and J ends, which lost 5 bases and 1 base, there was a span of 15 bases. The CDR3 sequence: CASSPRQATSYEQYF. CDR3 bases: TGTGCCAGCAGTCCCCGACAGGCAACGTCCTACGAGCAGTACTTC.

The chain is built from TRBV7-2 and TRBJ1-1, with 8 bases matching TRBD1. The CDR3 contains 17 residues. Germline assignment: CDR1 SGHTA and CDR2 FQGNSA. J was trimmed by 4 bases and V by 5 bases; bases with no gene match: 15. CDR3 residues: CASSPRAQGAWGTEAFF. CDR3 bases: TGTGCCAGCAGCCCTAGGGCCCAGGGGGCGTGGGGCACTGAAGCTTTCTTT.

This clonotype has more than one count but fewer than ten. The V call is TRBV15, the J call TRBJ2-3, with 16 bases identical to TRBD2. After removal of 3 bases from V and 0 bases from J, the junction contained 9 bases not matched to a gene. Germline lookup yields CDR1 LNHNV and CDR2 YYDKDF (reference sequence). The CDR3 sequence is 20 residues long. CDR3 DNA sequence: TGTGCCACCAGCAGGACCGGGACTAGCGGGGGGGCCTATAGCACAGATACGCAGTATTTT. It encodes CATSRTGTSGGAYSTDTQYF.

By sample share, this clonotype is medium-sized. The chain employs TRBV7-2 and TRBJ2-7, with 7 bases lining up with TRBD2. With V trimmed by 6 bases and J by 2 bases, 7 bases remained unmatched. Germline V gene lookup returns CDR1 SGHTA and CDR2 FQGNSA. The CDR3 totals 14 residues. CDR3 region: CASRPISGAYEQYF. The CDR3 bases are TGTGCCAGCAGGCCAATCAGCGGGGCCTACGAGCAGTACTTC.

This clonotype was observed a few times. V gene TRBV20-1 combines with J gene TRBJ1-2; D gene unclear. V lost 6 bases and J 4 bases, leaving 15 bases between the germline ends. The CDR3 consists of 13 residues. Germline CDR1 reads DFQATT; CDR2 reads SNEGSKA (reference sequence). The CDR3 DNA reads TGCAGTGCCCCAACCCCCAGGATCTATGGCTACACCTTC. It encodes CSAPTPRIYGYTF.

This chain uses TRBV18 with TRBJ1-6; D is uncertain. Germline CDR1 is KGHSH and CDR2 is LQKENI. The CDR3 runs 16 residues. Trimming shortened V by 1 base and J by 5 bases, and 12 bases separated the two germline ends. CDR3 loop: CASSPRHLADNSPLHF. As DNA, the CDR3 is TGTGCCAGCTCACCACGTCATCTAGCAGATAATTCACCCCTCCACTTT.

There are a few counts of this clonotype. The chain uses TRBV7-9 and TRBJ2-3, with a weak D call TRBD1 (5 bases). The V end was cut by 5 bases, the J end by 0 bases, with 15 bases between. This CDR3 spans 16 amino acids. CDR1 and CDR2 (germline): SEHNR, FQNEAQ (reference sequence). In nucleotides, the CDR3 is TGTGCCAGCAGCCACAGGTCCGACCCTAGCACAGATACGCAGTATTTT. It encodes CASSHRSDPSTDTQYF.

CDR3 loop: CASSYRAYEQYF. The CDR3 DNA sequence: TGTGCCAGCAGTTACAGGGCCTACGAGCAGTACTTC. This chain links TRBV6-6 with TRBJ2-7, with D unresolved. The CDR3 runs to 12 residues. The V gene lost 2 bases and the J gene lost 2 bases, with 4 bases spanning the gap. Looked up from germline, CDR1 is MNHNY and CDR2 is SVGAGI (reference sequence).

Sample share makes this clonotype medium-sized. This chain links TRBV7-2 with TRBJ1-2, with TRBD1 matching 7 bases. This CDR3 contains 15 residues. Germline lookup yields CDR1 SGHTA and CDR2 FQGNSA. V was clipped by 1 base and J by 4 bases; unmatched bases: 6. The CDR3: CASSLVGGEIYGYTF. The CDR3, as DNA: TGTGCCAGCAGCTTAGTAGGGGGCGAGATCTATGGCTACACCTTC.